The 8 T cell receptor beta chains listed next were all sequenced from one sample in a study of T cell responses to AZD1222 COVID-19 vaccine. Sequenced by immunoSEQ multiplex PCR; TCRdb stores in-frame clones only, minus some. The repertoire holds 95,000 to 150,000 clones, with over 75% as singletons. The sequenced sample was peripheral blood, obtained on day 0 of AZD1222 vaccination. The receptors originated from an adult in good health.

This sequence joins TRBV11-2 and TRBJ2-2; D is perhaps TRBD1 or TRBD2 (5 bases each). The CDR3 length is 16 residues. Per germline, CDR1 SGHAT and CDR2 FQNNGV. V shed 5 bases and J shed 4 bases, with 17 bases lying between them. In nucleotides, the CDR3 is TGTGCCAGCAGCCTGGGGACGTTCGGCGTCACCGGGGAGCTGTTTTTT. Encoded protein: CASSLGTFGVTGELFF.

The gene calls are TRBV7-2 and TRBJ1-2; perhaps TRBD1 as D (5 bases). Per the germline V gene, CDR1 is SGHTA and CDR2 is FQGNSA. Trimming removed 1 base from V and 8 bases from J, with 11 bases in between. The CDR3 is 13 amino acids. In DNA form, the CDR3 reads TGTGCCAGCAGCTTAGACGGGGCTTACGGCTACACCTTC. Translating gives CASSLDGAYGYTF.

V is TRBV11-2 and J is TRBJ2-1; 12 nucleotides agree with TRBD2. V shed 6 bases and J 2 bases; nucleotides not matched to a gene: 5. The germline CDR1 and CDR2 sequences are SGHAT and FQNNGV. The CDR3 length is 16 residues. The CDR3 sequence is CASRPTSGGPYNEQFF. The CDR3 DNA reads as TGTGCCAGCAGACCGACTAGCGGGGGACCCTACAATGAGCAGTTCTTC.

The CDR3 protein is CASSLDRGRTDTQYF. The CDR3, as DNA: TGTGCCAGCAGCTTAGACAGGGGGCGGACAGATACGCAGTATTTT. The V gene is TRBV11-2, the J gene TRBJ2-3, with 8 nucleotides matching TRBD1. V shed 0 bases and J 3 bases; nucleotides not matched to a gene: 2. CDR1 and CDR2 from the germline V gene are SGHAT and FQNNGV. This CDR3 spans 15 amino acids. The entire variable domain, with the rest obtained from reference TRBV11-2 and TRBJ2-3, is as follows: EAGVAQSPRYKIIEKRQSVAFWCNPISGHATLYWYQQILGQGPKLLIQFQNNGVVDDSQLPKDRFSAERLKGVDSTLKIQPAKLEDSAVYLCASSLDRGRTDTQYFGPGTRLTVL.

This sequence joins TRBV6-2 or TRBV6-3 and TRBJ1-3; D unclear. The CDR3 spans 12 residues. The V and J ends lost 6 bases and 5 bases respectively, with 8 bases between them. The germline gives CDR1 MNHEY, CDR2 SVGEGT. The CDR3 DNA sequence: TGTGCCAGCAGCCGGGCCCGAAACACCATATATTTT. This translates into CASSRARNTIYF.

This chain links TRBV5-5 with TRBJ1-2; possibly TRBD1 for D (5 bases). Trimming stripped 2 bases from V and 6 bases from J, with 17 bases between. The germline V gene encodes CDR1 SGHKS and CDR2 YYEKEE (reference sequence). The CDR3 runs 15 residues. For the CDR3, the DNA is TGTGCCAGCAGCTTCATGGACCGCAGGGCCAATGGCTACACCTTC. Residues: CASSFMDRRANGYTF.

The CDR3 nucleotides are TGTGCCAGCAGTCCACGGGGTGGCAGACCTAATGAAAAACTGTTTTTT. It translates to CASSPRGGRPNEKLFF. V and J are TRBV27 and TRBJ1-4; D unclear. Per the germline V gene, CDR1 is MNHEY and CDR2 is SMNVEV (reference sequence). Trimming pared 5 bases from V and 3 bases from J, leaving 16 bases between. CDR3 length: 16 amino acids.

This chain uses TRBV2 with TRBJ2-7; 7 bases match TRBD1. J gave up 2 bases and V 7 bases, and 8 bases lay outside the gene matches. The length of the CDR3 is 14 residues. In germline, CDR1 is SNHLY, CDR2 FYNNEI. CDR3 coding DNA: TGTGCCAGCATGACGTTAGGGGGCCCCTACGAGCAGTACTTC. Its protein is CASMTLGGPYEQYF.